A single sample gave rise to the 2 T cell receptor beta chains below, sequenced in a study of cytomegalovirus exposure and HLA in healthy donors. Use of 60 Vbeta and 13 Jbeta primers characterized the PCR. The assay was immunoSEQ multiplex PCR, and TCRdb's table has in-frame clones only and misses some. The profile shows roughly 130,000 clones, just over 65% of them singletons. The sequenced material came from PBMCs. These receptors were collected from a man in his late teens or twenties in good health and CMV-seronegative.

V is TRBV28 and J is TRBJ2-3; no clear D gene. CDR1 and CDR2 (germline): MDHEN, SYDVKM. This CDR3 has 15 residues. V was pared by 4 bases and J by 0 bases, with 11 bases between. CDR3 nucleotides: TGTGCCAGCAGTTCCCCCTATCGGAGCACAGATACGCAGTATTTT. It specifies CASSSPYRSTDTQYF.

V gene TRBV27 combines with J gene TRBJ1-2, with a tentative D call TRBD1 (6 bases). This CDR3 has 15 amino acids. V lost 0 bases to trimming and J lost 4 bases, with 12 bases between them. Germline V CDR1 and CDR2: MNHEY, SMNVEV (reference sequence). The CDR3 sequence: CASSLSGRGRYGYTF. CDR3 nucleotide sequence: TGTGCCAGCAGTTTATCGGGCAGGGGTCGCTATGGCTACACCTTC.